Included here is one T cell receptor (beta chain) sequence, with context. The data derive from a study of blood T cell repertoires in COVID-19. V was clipped by 7 bases and J by 7 bases, with 19 bases between them. The germline CDR1 and CDR2 sequences are SQVTM and ANQGSEA. The CDR3 consists of 14 residues. Assay: immunoSEQ multiplex PCR; the TCRdb copy retains only in-frame clones and omits some. Of around 130,000 clones in the sample, 75% to 85% were seen once. Specimen: peripheral blood. The rearrangement links TRBV29-1 to TRBJ2-2; no definite D call. This TCR came from a human donor in a cohort sampled during active COVID-19. The CDR3 reads CSGRGSGVSGELFF. For the CDR3, the DNA is TGCAGCGGCAGAGGTTCCGGAGTCAGCGGGGAGCTGTTTTTT.